A selection of T cell receptor beta chains follows, all from one sample in a study of OX40 agonist ivuxolimab in advanced cancers. TCRdb's copy holds only in-frame clones and misses some; the assay was immunoSEQ multiplex PCR. The sample contains about 88,000 clones, 85% to 90% of which appear only once. The specimen was CD4+ or CD8+ T cells sorted from blood, collected in a trial of the OX40 agonist ivuxolimab. All receptors derive from an adult with an advanced solid tumor such as melanoma, head and neck, liver or kidney cancer. Both conserved end residues are part of each CDR3. The D gene is left open where the match is weak. Size values are once, few and many counts, or a class for expanded clones, and some rows have none.

cdr3_aa: CASSLQMGAAGNTIYF
cdr3_nt: TGTGCCAGCAGTTTGCAGATGGGGGCTGCTGGAAACACCATATATTTT
j_call: TRBJ1-3
d_call: -
clone_size: -
v_call: TRBV6-5

cdr3_aa: CASSQGIAGGPQDTQYF
cdr3_nt: TGCGCCAGCAGCCAAGGGATAGCGGGAGGGCCTCAAGATACGCAGTATTTT
j_call: TRBJ2-3
d_call: TRBD2
clone_size: -
v_call: TRBV4-3

cdr3_aa: CASSSPQGTDTQYF
cdr3_nt: TGTGCCAGCAGCTCCCCCCAAGGAACAGATACGCAGTATTTT
j_call: TRBJ2-3
d_call: -
clone_size: once
v_call: TRBV5-6

cdr3_aa: CASSADRRNYGYTF
cdr3_nt: TGTGCCAGCAGCGCCGACAGAAGGAACTATGGCTACACCTTC
j_call: TRBJ1-2
d_call: -
clone_size: -
v_call: TRBV9

cdr3_aa: CASSDGTADYEQYF
cdr3_nt: TGTGCCAGCAGCGACGGGACAGCCGACTACGAGCAGTACTTC
j_call: TRBJ2-7
d_call: TRBD1
clone_size: -
v_call: TRBV7-8

cdr3_aa: CVAGDLSGANVLTF
cdr3_nt: TGCGTAGCCGGTGACCTCTCTGGGGCCAACGTCCTGACTTTC
j_call: TRBJ2-6
d_call: -
clone_size: -
v_call: TRBV29-1

cdr3_aa: CASSLAGPRDHEQYF
cdr3_nt: TGTGCCAGCAGCTTAGCGGGACCCAGAGACCACGAGCAGTACTTC
j_call: TRBJ2-7
d_call: -
clone_size: -
v_call: TRBV7-8

cdr3_aa: CASGLVPDGGIGTDTQYF
cdr3_nt: TGTGCTAGTGGTTTGGTACCCGACGGGGGGATCGGCACAGATACGCAGTATTTT
j_call: TRBJ2-3
d_call: TRBD2
clone_size: -
v_call: TRBV12-5

cdr3_aa: CASSLINEKLFF
cdr3_nt: TGTGCCAGTAGCCTCATTAATGAAAAACTGTTTTTT
j_call: TRBJ1-4
d_call: -
clone_size: few
v_call: TRBV19

cdr3_aa: CSAPLHYEQYF
cdr3_nt: TGCAGTGCTCCCCTCCACTACGAGCAGTACTTC
j_call: TRBJ2-7
d_call: -
clone_size: -
v_call: TRBV20-1

cdr3_aa: CATSGSGGNQPQHF
cdr3_nt: TGTGCCACCAGCGGGTCAGGAGGCAATCAGCCCCAGCATTTT
j_call: TRBJ1-5
d_call: -
clone_size: -
v_call: TRBV15

cdr3_aa: CASRSVRGDNEQFF
cdr3_nt: TGTGCCAGCAGGTCAGTCAGGGGAGACAATGAGCAGTTCTTC
j_call: TRBJ2-1
d_call: -
clone_size: -
v_call: TRBV7-9

cdr3_aa: CAWGGGPGLRDTQYF
cdr3_nt: TGTGCCTGGGGAGGAGGCCCGGGGCTCAGGGATACGCAGTATTTT
j_call: TRBJ2-3
d_call: -
clone_size: -
v_call: TRBV30

cdr3_aa: CASSLAIYNEQFF
cdr3_nt: TGTGCCAGCAGTTTAGCAATCTACAATGAGCAGTTCTTC
j_call: TRBJ2-1
d_call: -
clone_size: once
v_call: TRBV27

cdr3_aa: CASRGLVAGTDTQYF
cdr3_nt: TGTGCCAGCCGTGGACTAGTAGCGGGCACAGATACGCAGTATTTT
j_call: TRBJ2-3
d_call: TRBD2
clone_size: -
v_call: TRBV2

cdr3_aa: CASSPRDRAQETQYF
cdr3_nt: TGTGCCAGCTCACCCCGGGACAGAGCACAAGAGACCCAGTACTTC
j_call: TRBJ2-5
d_call: TRBD1
clone_size: -
v_call: TRBV18

cdr3_aa: CASSDGQVPYEQYF
cdr3_nt: TGTGCCAGTAGCGATGGACAGGTACCCTACGAGCAGTACTTC
j_call: TRBJ2-7
d_call: TRBD1
clone_size: -
v_call: TRBV19

cdr3_aa: CASSLEGADEKLFF
cdr3_nt: TGCGCCAGCAGCTTGGAGGGCGCCGATGAAAAACTGTTTTTT
j_call: TRBJ1-4
d_call: -
clone_size: -
v_call: TRBV5-1

cdr3_aa: CASSLVIEAFF
cdr3_nt: TGTGCCAGCAGCTTAGTTATTGAAGCTTTCTTT
j_call: TRBJ1-1
d_call: -
clone_size: -
v_call: TRBV11-2

cdr3_aa: CASSVTGGLETQYF
cdr3_nt: TGTGCCAGCAGCGTCACAGGGGGCCTCGAGACCCAGTACTTC
j_call: TRBJ2-5
d_call: TRBD1
clone_size: -
v_call: TRBV11-2

cdr3_aa: CASSPLAGRTDTQYF
cdr3_nt: TGTGCTAGCAGCCCACTAGCGGGGCGCACAGATACGCAGTATTTT
j_call: TRBJ2-3
d_call: TRBD2
clone_size: -
v_call: TRBV7-7

cdr3_aa: CASRFDHSGQPQHF
cdr3_nt: TGTGCCAGCAGATTTGACCATTCGGGTCAGCCCCAGCATTTT
j_call: TRBJ1-5
d_call: -
clone_size: -
v_call: TRBV6-6

cdr3_aa: CASSHADPNYGHTF
cdr3_nt: TGTGCCAGCAGCCACGCGGACCCTAACTATGGCCACACCTTC
j_call: TRBJ1-2
d_call: -
clone_size: -
v_call: TRBV7-6

cdr3_aa: CAWTPGISGANVLTF
cdr3_nt: TGTGCCTGGACCCCCGGGATATCTGGGGCCAACGTCCTGACTTTC
j_call: TRBJ2-6
d_call: -
clone_size: -
v_call: TRBV30

cdr3_aa: CASSQEATTGIGEQFF
cdr3_nt: TGCGCCAGCAGCCAAGAGGCAACAACAGGGATCGGCGAGCAGTTCTTC
j_call: TRBJ2-1
d_call: -
clone_size: -
v_call: TRBV4-1

cdr3_aa: CASSLDPNTEAFF
cdr3_nt: TGTGCCAGCAGCTTAGACCCTAACACTGAAGCTTTCTTT
j_call: TRBJ1-1
d_call: -
clone_size: -
v_call: TRBV7-2

cdr3_aa: CASSFQGAGEKLFF
cdr3_nt: TGTGCCAGCAGCTTTCAGGGGGCTGGAGAAAAACTGTTTTTT
j_call: TRBJ1-4
d_call: TRBD1
clone_size: -
v_call: TRBV5-6

cdr3_aa: CASSLGGDLGYEQYF
cdr3_nt: TGCGCCAGCAGCTTGGGAGGGGACTTGGGCTACGAGCAGTACTTC
j_call: TRBJ2-7
d_call: -
clone_size: -
v_call: TRBV5-1

cdr3_aa: CASSGTGGPETQYF
cdr3_nt: TGTGCCAGCAGCGGTACAGGGGGCCCAGAGACCCAGTACTTC
j_call: TRBJ2-5
d_call: TRBD1
clone_size: -
v_call: TRBV7-2

cdr3_aa: CASSQDHWQAFYGYTF
cdr3_nt: TGCGCCAGCAGCCAAGATCATTGGCAGGCCTTCTATGGCTACACCTTC
j_call: TRBJ1-2
d_call: -
clone_size: -
v_call: TRBV4-3

cdr3_aa: CASSLALSRPSYNEQFF
cdr3_nt: TGTGCCAGCAGCTTAGCGCTTAGCCGGCCTTCCTACAATGAGCAGTTCTTC
j_call: TRBJ2-1
d_call: -
clone_size: -
v_call: TRBV7-9

cdr3_aa: CASSRGSGSKPDTQYF
cdr3_nt: TGCGCCAGCAGTCGCGGGAGCGGGAGTAAACCAGATACGCAGTATTTT
j_call: TRBJ2-3
d_call: TRBD2
clone_size: -
v_call: TRBV4-3

cdr3_aa: CASSIAGTGNEKLFF
cdr3_nt: TGTGCCAGTAGTATAGCGGGGACAGGGAATGAAAAACTGTTTTTT
j_call: TRBJ1-4
d_call: TRBD1
clone_size: once
v_call: TRBV19

cdr3_aa: CASSLGAGGSRETQYF
cdr3_nt: TGCGCCAGCAGCTTGGGAGCGGGAGGGTCCAGGGAGACCCAGTACTTC
j_call: TRBJ2-5
d_call: TRBD2
clone_size: once
v_call: TRBV5-1

cdr3_aa: CASSLGRQETQYF
cdr3_nt: TGTGCCAGCAGTTTGGGCCGCCAAGAGACCCAGTACTTC
j_call: TRBJ2-5
d_call: -
clone_size: -
v_call: TRBV6-6

cdr3_aa: CASGPWGEETQYF
cdr3_nt: TGTGCTAGTGGCCCCTGGGGCGAAGAGACCCAGTACTTC
j_call: TRBJ2-5
d_call: -
clone_size: -
v_call: TRBV12-5

cdr3_aa: CASSLWTGAPSPLHF
cdr3_nt: TGTGCCAGCAGCCTTTGGACAGGGGCCCCTTCACCCCTCCACTTT
j_call: TRBJ1-6
d_call: TRBD1
clone_size: many
v_call: TRBV27

cdr3_aa: CASSSTGGESGNTIYF
cdr3_nt: TGTGCCAGCAGCTCGACAGGGGGCGAGTCAGGAAACACCATATATTTT
j_call: TRBJ1-3
d_call: TRBD1
clone_size: -
v_call: TRBV7-3

cdr3_aa: CASRKDRVNYNEQFF
cdr3_nt: TGTGCCAGCAGGAAGGACAGGGTAAACTACAATGAGCAGTTCTTC
j_call: TRBJ2-1
d_call: TRBD1
clone_size: -
v_call: TRBV2

cdr3_aa: CASSYSSQGYTEAFF
cdr3_nt: TGTGCCAGCAGTTACTCCTCTCAGGGCTACACTGAAGCTTTCTTT
j_call: TRBJ1-1
d_call: -
clone_size: -
v_call: TRBV6-6

cdr3_aa: CASSLTQLAGGRADTQYF
cdr3_nt: TGTGCCAGCAGCTTAACCCAACTAGCGGGGGGGCGAGCAGATACGCAGTATTTT
j_call: TRBJ2-3
d_call: TRBD2
clone_size: -
v_call: TRBV7-3

cdr3_aa: CASSSGTVEEKLFF
cdr3_nt: TGTGCCAGCAGCTCCGGGACGGTGGAGGAAAAACTGTTTTTT
j_call: TRBJ1-4
d_call: -
clone_size: -
v_call: TRBV7-9

cdr3_aa: CASSPDSFGQPQHF
cdr3_nt: TGTGCCAGCTCACCCGACAGTTTCGGTCAGCCCCAGCATTTT
j_call: TRBJ1-5
d_call: -
clone_size: -
v_call: TRBV18

cdr3_aa: CASTWDTISSYEQYF
cdr3_nt: TGTGCCAGCACCTGGGACACTATCAGCTCCTACGAGCAGTACTTC
j_call: TRBJ2-7
d_call: -
clone_size: -
v_call: TRBV6-5

cdr3_aa: CASSNLDRGRETQYF
cdr3_nt: TGTGCCAGTAGTAACTTGGACAGGGGCCGCGAGACCCAGTACTTC
j_call: TRBJ2-5
d_call: TRBD1
clone_size: -
v_call: TRBV19

cdr3_aa: CASSLETEGTQYF
cdr3_nt: TGTGCCAGCAGCTTGGAGACAGAAGGGACCCAGTACTTC
j_call: TRBJ2-5
d_call: -
clone_size: once
v_call: TRBV5-4

cdr3_aa: CASSIWDNYGYTF
cdr3_nt: TGTGCCAGTAGTATATGGGATAACTATGGCTACACCTTC
j_call: TRBJ1-2
d_call: -
clone_size: -
v_call: TRBV19

cdr3_aa: CASRPTGVETQYF
cdr3_nt: TGTGCCAGCAGGCCTACAGGGGTAGAGACCCAGTACTTC
j_call: TRBJ2-5
d_call: TRBD1
clone_size: -
v_call: TRBV6-5

cdr3_aa: CASSRPRQVTGELFF
cdr3_nt: TGTGCCAGCAGCCGCCCCCGACAGGTCACCGGGGAGCTGTTTTTT
j_call: TRBJ2-2
d_call: -
clone_size: -
v_call: TRBV27

cdr3_aa: CASSSAGTGTDTQYF
cdr3_nt: TGTGCCAGCAGTTCTGCCGGGACAGGCACAGATACGCAGTATTTT
j_call: TRBJ2-3
d_call: TRBD1
clone_size: -
v_call: TRBV6-6

cdr3_aa: CASSQRISGGQETQYF
cdr3_nt: TGCGCCAGCAGCCAAAGGATATCAGGGGGCCAAGAGACCCAGTACTTC
j_call: TRBJ2-5
d_call: TRBD1
clone_size: once
v_call: TRBV4-1